This note documents a single T cell receptor (beta chain) sequence. What it binds is unknown. These data belong to a study of glioma-infiltrating T cells. Study-wide results and limits: CDR3 overlap between tissue and blood was very small. Tissue-blood divergence was below expectation in non-neoplastic patients, above in gliomas.

Using RNA template, CDR3s of TCR alpha and beta were amplified with iRepertoire arm-PCR. One-step reverse transcription and amplification started from around 100-400 ng of tissue mRNA or PBMC total RNA. TCRdb re-derived calls from the multiplex PCR reads in MiXCR, one entry per CDR3 protein. The sample consists of 150,000 to 200,000 distinct CDR3 sequences, around 40% of them appearing once. Germline assignment: CDR1 SQVTM and CDR2 ANQGSEA. Trimming took 1 base from V and 5 from J; bases not matched to a gene: 7. The CDR3 runs to 14 residues. The material sequenced was glioma tissue, nonneoplastic brain tissue, or PBMCs (not recorded which). This chain connects TRBV29-1 to TRBJ2-5, with 7 bases matching TRBD1. This clonotype originated in a human donor with low-grade glioma or glioblastoma, undergoing nonglioma brain surgery, or in good health (not recorded which). CDR3 DNA sequence: TGCAGCGTTGAAGGCCAGGGGGTGAGGGAGACCCAGTACTTC. Translating gives CSVEGQGVRETQYF.